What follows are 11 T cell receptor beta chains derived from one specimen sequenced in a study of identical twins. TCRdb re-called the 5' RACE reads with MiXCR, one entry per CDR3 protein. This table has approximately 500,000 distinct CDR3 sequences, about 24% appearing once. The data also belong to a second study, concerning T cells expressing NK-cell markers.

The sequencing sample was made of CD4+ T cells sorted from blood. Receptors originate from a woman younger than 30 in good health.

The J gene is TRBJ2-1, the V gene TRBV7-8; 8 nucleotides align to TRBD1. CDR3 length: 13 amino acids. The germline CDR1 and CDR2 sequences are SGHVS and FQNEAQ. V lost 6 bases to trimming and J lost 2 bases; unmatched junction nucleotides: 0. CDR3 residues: CASRDRAYNEQFF. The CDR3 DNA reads TGTGCCAGCAGGGACAGGGCCTACAATGAGCAGTTCTTC.

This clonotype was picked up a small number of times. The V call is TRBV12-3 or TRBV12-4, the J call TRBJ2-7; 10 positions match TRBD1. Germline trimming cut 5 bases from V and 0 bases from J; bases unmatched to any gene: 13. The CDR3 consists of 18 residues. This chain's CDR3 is CASSGRDRGSRISYEQYF. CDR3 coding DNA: TGTGCCAGCAGTGGGCGGGACAGGGGAAGTCGTATCTCCTACGAGCAGTACTTC.

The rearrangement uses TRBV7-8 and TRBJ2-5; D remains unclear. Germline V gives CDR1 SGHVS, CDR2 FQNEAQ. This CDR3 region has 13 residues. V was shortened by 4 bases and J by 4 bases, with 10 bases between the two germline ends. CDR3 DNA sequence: TGTGCCAGCAGCTCGGGTCAGGCAGAGACCCAGTACTTC. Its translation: CASSSGQAETQYF.

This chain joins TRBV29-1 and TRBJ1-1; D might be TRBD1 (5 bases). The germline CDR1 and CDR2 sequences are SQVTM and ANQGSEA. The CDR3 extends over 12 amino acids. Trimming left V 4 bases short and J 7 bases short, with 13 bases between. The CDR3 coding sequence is TGCAGCGTTGGGGGGTACGACGGTGAAGCTTTCTTT. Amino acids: CSVGGYDGEAFF.

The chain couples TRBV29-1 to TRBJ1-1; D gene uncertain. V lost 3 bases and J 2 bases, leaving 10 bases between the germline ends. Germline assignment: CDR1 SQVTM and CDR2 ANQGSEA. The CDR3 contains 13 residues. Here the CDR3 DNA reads TGCAGCGTTGACCTGGGTAGTAACACTGAAGCTTTCTTT. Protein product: CSVDLGSNTEAFF.

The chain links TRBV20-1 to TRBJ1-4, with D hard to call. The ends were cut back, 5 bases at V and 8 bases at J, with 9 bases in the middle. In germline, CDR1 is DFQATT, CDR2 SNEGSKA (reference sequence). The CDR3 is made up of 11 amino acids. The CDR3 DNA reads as TGCAGTGCTGTCATTAGGGAAAAACTGTTTTTT. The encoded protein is CSAVIREKLFF.

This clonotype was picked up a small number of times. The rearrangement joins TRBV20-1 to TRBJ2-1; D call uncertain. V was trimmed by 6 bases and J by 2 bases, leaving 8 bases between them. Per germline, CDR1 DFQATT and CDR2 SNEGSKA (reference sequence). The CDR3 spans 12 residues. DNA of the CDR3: TGCAGTGCCCTGGACCCCTACAATGAGCAGTTCTTC. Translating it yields CSALDPYNEQFF.

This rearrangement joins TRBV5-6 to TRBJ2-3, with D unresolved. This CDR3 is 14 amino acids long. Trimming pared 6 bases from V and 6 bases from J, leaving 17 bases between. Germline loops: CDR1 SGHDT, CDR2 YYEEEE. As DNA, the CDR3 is TGTGCCAGCACCCTCTCCCTTATAGTGGATACGCAGTATTTT. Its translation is CASTLSLIVDTQYF.

The CDR3 nucleotides read TGCAGTGCTAGTGTGGGAGAGACCCAGTACTTC. Its translation is CSASVGETQYF. The chain has TRBV20-1 and TRBJ2-5; D is uncertain. The V gene's germline CDR1 is DFQATT and CDR2 SNEGSKA (reference sequence). The ends were cut back, 3 bases at V and 4 bases at J, with 6 bases in the middle. The CDR3 extends over 11 amino acids.

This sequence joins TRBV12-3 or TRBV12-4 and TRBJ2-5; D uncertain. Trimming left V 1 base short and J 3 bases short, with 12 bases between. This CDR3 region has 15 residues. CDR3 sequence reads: CASSLEWAEKETQYF. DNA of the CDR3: TGTGCCAGCAGTTTAGAGTGGGCAGAAAAAGAGACCCAGTACTTC.

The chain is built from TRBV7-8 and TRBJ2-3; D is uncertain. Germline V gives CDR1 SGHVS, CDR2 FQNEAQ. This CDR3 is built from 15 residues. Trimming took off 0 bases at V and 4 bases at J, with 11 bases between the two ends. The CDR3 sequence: CASSLAPYSPDTQYF. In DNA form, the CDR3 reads TGTGCCAGCAGCTTAGCTCCCTATAGCCCAGATACGCAGTATTTT.